This T cell receptor beta chain originates from a study of regulatory T cells in long-lasting Graves disease. Study findings and constraints: It was in persistent disease that TRBV28, TRBJ1-2 and TRBJ2-5 were favored. Accuracy could have been hurt by small sample size. The study found persistent patients shared more public clonotypes (2,741) than new patients (around 1,000).

Time point reported: newly diagnosed GD, antithyroid drugs for less than 3 months. TCR sequences were obtained from RNA taken from PBMCs. The guidelines of the American Thyroid Association were the basis for diagnosing Graves' disease. Arm-PCR of CDR3 regions and iRepertoire HTBI primers were used to build TCR beta libraries. TCRdb passed the multiplex PCR reads through MiXCR, listing each CDR3 protein once. Among around 250,000 distinct CDR3 sequences listed, over 20% were seen once. The CDR3 has 16 residues. The germline gives CDR1 SGHDN, CDR2 FVKESK. Trimming cost V 1 base and J 1 base, with 12 bases left between them. This clonotype was seen many times. Its antigen remains unknown.

This rearrangement joins TRBV14 to TRBJ2-3; D gene uncertain. This TCR derives from a female donor with Graves disease. Sequencing used peripheral blood mononuclear cells (PBMCs), obtained at new diagnosis, from a patient treated with antithyroid drugs. CDR3 DNA: TGTGCCAGCAGCCAAGCCCAGTTAGGACGCACAGATACGCAGTATTTT. Residues: CASSQAQLGRTDTQYF.